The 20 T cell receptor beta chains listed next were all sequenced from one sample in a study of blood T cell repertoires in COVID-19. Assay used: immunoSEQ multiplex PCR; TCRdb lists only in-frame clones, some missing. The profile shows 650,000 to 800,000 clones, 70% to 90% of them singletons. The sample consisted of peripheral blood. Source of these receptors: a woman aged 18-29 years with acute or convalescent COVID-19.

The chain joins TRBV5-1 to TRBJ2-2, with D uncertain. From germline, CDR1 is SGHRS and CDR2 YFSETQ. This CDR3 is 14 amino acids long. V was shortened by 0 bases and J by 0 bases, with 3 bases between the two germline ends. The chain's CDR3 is CASSLASNTGELFF. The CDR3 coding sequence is TGCGCCAGCAGCTTGGCGTCGAACACCGGGGAGCTGTTTTTT.

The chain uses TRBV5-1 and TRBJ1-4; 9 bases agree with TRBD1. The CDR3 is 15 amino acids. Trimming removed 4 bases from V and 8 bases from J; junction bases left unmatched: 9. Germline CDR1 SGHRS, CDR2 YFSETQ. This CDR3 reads CASSIKQGAGEKLFF. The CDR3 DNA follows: TGCGCCAGCAGCATTAAACAGGGGGCTGGCGAAAAACTGTTTTTT.

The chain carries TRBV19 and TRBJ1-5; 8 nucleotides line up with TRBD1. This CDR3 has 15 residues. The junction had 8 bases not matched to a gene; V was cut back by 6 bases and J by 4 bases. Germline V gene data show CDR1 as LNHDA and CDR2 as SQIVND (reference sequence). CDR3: CASRTDRVGNQPQHF. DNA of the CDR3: TGTGCCAGTAGGACGGACAGGGTTGGGAATCAGCCCCAGCATTTT.

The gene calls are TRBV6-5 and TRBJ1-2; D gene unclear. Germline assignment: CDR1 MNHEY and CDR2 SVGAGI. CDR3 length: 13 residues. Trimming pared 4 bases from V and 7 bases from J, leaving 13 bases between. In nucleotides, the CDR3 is TGTGCCAGCAGTTCAATCCCCCGCGGTGGCTACACCTTC. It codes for CASSSIPRGGYTF.

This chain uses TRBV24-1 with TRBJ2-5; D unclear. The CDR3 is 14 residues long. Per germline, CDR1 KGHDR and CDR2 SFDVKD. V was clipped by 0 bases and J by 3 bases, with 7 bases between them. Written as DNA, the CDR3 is TGTGCCACCAGTGATTTGTCAGGCAAAGAGACCCAGTACTTC. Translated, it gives CATSDLSGKETQYF.

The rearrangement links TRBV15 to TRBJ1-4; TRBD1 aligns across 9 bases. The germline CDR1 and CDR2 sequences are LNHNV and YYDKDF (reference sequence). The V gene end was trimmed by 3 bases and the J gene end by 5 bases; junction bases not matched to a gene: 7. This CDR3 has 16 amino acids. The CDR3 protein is CATSRRRDRENEKLFF. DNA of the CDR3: TGTGCCACCAGCAGGCGCCGGGACAGGGAGAATGAAAAACTGTTTTTT. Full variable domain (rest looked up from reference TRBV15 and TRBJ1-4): DAMVIQNPRYQVTQFGKPVTLSCSQTLNHNVMYWYQQKSSQAPKLLFHYYDKDFNNEADTPDNFQSRRPNTSFCFLDIRSPGLGDTAMYLCATSRRRDRENEKLFFGSGTQLSVL.

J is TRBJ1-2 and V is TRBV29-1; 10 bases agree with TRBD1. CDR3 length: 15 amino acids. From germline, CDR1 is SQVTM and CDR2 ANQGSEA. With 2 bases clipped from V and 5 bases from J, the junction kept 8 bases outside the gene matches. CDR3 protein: CSVESRTGQGYGYTF. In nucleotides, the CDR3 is TGCAGCGTTGAATCTCGTACGGGACAGGGGTATGGCTACACCTTC.

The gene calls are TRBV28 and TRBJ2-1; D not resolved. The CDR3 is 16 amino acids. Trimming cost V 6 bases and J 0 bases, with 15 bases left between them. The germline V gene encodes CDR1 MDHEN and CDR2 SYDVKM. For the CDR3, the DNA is TGTGCCAGCAGCCAGATAACCTGGAGCTCCTACAATGAGCAGTTCTTC. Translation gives CASSQITWSSYNEQFF.

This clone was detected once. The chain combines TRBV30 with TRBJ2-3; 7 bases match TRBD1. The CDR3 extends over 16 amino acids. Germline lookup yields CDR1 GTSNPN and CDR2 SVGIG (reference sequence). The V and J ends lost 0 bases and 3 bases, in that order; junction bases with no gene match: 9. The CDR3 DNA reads TGTGCCTGGAGTGTGGGAGACAGGGTTAAGACAGATACGCAGTATTTT. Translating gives CAWSVGDRVKTDTQYF.

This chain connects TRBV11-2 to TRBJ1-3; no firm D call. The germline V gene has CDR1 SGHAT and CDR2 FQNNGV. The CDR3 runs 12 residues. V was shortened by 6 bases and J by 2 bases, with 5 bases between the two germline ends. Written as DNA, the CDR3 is TGTGCCAGCAGTACAGCTGGAAACACCATATATTTT. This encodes CASSTAGNTIYF.

CDR3 protein: CASSSTSADKNIQYF. The CDR3, as DNA: TGCGCCAGCAGCTCCACTAGCGCGGACAAAAACATTCAGTACTTC. The V call is TRBV5-1, the J call TRBJ2-4, with 7 nucleotides matching TRBD2. The CDR3 has 15 residues. The V and J ends lost 3 bases and 3 bases, in that order; junction bases with no gene match: 6. Germline-derived CDR1 and CDR2 are SGHRS and YFSETQ.

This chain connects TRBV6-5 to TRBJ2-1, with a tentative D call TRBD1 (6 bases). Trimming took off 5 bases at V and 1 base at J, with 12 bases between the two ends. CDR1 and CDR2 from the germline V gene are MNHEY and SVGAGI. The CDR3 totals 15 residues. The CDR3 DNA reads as TGTGCCAGCAGTAGACAGGCCGGGTCCTACAATGAGCAGTTCTTC. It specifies CASSRQAGSYNEQFF.

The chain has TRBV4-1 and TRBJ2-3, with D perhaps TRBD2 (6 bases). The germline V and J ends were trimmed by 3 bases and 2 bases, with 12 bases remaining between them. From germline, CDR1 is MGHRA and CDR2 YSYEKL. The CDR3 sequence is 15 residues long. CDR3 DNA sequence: TGCGCCAGCAGCCAGGCGGACTACACCACAGATACGCAGTATTTT. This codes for CASSQADYTTDTQYF.

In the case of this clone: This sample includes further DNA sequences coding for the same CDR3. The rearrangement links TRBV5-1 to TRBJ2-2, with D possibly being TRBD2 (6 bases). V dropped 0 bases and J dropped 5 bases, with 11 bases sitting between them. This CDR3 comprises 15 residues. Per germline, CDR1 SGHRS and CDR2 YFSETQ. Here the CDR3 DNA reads TGCGCCAGCAGCTTGGAGAGGGGAGGTACCGGGGAGCTGTTTTTT. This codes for CASSLERGGTGELFF.

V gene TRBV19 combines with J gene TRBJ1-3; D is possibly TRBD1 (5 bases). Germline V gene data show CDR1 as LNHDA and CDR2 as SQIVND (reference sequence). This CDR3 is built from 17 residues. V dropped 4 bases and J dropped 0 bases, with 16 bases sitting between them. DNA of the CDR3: TGTGCCAGTAGTAAAGGTTCCGGGGGGGACTCTGGAAACACCATATATTTT. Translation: CASSKGSGGDSGNTIYF.

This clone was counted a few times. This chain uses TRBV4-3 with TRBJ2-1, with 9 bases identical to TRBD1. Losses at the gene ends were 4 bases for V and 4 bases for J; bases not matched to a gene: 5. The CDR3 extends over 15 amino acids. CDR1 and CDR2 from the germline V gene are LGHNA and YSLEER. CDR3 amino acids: CASSLGTGSYNEQFF. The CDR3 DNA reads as TGCGCCAGCAGCCTCGGGACAGGGTCTTACAATGAGCAGTTCTTC.

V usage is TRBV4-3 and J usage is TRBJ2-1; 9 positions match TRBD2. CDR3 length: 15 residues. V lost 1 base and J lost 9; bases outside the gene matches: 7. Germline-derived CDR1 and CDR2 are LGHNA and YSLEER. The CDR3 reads CASSQASGGLGEQFF. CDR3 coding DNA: TGCGCCAGCAGCCAAGCAAGCGGGGGGCTAGGTGAGCAGTTCTTC.

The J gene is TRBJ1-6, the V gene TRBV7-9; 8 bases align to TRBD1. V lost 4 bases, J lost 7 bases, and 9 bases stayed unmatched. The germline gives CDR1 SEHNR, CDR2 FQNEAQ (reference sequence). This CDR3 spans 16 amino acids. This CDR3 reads CASSYPPGQANSPLHF. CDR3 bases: TGTGCCAGCAGCTACCCCCCGGGACAGGCCAATTCACCCCTCCACTTT.

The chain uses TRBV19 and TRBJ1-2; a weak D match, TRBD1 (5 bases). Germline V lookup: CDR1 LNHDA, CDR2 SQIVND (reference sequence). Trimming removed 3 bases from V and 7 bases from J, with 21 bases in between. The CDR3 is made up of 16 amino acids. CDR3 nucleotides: TGTGCCAGTAGTATGGGACTACAGGCCCTGAGTGGTGGCTACACCTTC. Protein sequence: CASSMGLQALSGGYTF.

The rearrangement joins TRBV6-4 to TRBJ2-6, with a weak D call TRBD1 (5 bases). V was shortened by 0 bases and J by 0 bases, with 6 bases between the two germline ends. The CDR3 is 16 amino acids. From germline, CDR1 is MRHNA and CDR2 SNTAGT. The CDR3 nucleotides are TGTGCCAGCAGTGACTCCGACAGCTCTGGGGCCAACGTCCTGACTTTC. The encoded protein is CASSDSDSSGANVLTF.